This TCR beta chain comes out of a study of OX40 agonist ivuxolimab in advanced cancers. Remarks on this clone: The antigen is undetermined.

Assay used: immunoSEQ multiplex PCR; TCRdb lists only in-frame clones, some missing. This sample has about 98,000 clones, with approximately 88% found just once. Points from the study as a whole: The mean number of expanded clones was higher in CD8+ T cells than in CD4+.

This CDR3 is 14 amino acids long. CDR1 and CDR2 from the germline V gene are KGHSH and LQKENI. With 5 bases clipped from V and 8 bases from J, the junction kept 4 bases outside the gene matches. The chain links TRBV18 to TRBJ1-6; 9 bases agree with TRBD1. This specimen was CD4+ or CD8+ T cells sorted from blood, taken in a trial of the OX40 agonist ivuxolimab. The TCR sequence derives from an adult with an advanced solid tumor such as melanoma, head and neck, liver or kidney cancer. CDR3 sequence (DNA): TGTGCCAGCTCATCCCGGACAGGGGATTCACCCCTCCACTTT. Translated: CASSSRTGDSPLHF.